This T cell receptor (beta chain) was sequenced for a study of cytomegalovirus exposure and HLA in healthy donors. Across the study: From donors who were HLA-typed, an early data release held around 80 million unique TCRs.

Of note for this clone: Its antigen is unknown.

Notes on the study in general: Most TCR sequences proved rare, with some public TCRs found in many donors.

Germline CDR1 LNHDA, CDR2 SQIVND (reference sequence). CDR3 size: 18 residues. J was trimmed by 8 bases and V by 3 bases; bases with no gene match: 17. Use of 60 Vbeta and 13 Jbeta primers characterized the PCR. TCRdb's table, derived via immunoSEQ multiplex PCR, lists solely in-frame clones and lacks some. The sample has 95,000 to 150,000 clones. Sequencing was carried out using PBMCs. The rearrangement uses TRBV19 and TRBJ1-4; the match to TRBD1 covers 8 bases. This clonotype was obtained from a man between 18 and 29 years old in good health and CMV-seronegative. The CDR3 DNA reads TGTGCCAGTAGTATCCAACAACGGACAGGGTCATTTGGGGAAAAACTGTTTTTT. Its protein is CASSIQQRTGSFGEKLFF. The entire variable domain, with the rest obtained from reference TRBV19 and TRBJ1-4, is as follows: DGGITQSPKYLFRKEGQNVTLSCEQNLNHDAMYWYRQDPGQGLRLIYYSQIVNDFQKGDIAEGYSVSREKKESFPLTVTSAQKNPTAFYLCASSIQQRTGSFGEKLFFGSGTQLSVL.